This TCR beta chain was identified in a study of blood T cell repertoires in COVID-19. Sequencing was performed with immunoSEQ multiplex PCR; in TCRdb, only in-frame clones are kept and a portion is missing. This sample carries roughly 260,000 clones, around nine tenths of them seen once, and the ten largest clones take about 2.7%. The age range of participants was about 18 to 95 years, with residence in about two dozen US areas. The study assigned cohorts using participant-reported clinical history. Per the germline V gene, CDR1 is SGHDT and CDR2 is YYEEEE. V shed 5 bases and J shed 8 bases, with 17 bases lying between them. This CDR3 is built from 15 residues.

The chain links TRBV5-6 to TRBJ1-6; D gene unclear. The sequence derives from a woman aged 18-30 years who had recovered from COVID-19. Sequenced input: PBMCs or T cells enriched from blood (not recorded which). CDR3 DNA sequence: TGTGCCAGCAGTTTGATCCCATCGGCGGATTCACCCCTCCACTTT. Its protein is CASSLIPSADSPLHF.